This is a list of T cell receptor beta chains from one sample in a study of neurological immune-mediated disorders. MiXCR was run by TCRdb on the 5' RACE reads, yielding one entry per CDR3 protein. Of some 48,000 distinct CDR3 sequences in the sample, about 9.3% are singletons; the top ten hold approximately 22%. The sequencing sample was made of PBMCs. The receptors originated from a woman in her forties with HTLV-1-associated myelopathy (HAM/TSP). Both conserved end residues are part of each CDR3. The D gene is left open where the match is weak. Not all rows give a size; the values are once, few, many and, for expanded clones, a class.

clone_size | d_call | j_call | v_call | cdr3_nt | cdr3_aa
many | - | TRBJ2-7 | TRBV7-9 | TGTGCCAGCAGCTTAACAGGCCAGGGATCCTACGAGCAGTACTTC | CASSLTGQGSYEQYF
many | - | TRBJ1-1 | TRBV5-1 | TGCGCCAGCAGCTTCTCAGGGAGGGGAGGCGGCACTGAAGCTTTCTTT | CASSFSGRGGGTEAFF
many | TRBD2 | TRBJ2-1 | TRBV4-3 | TGCGCCAGCAGCCTTGGACTAGCGGGGCACAATGAGCAGTTCTTC | CASSLGLAGHNEQFF
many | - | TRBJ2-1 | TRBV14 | TGTGCCAGCAGTCGTTACAATGAGCAGTTCTTC | CASSRYNEQFF
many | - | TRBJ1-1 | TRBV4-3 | TGCGCCAGCAGGCCAGCGAACCAGAACACTGAAGCTTTCTTT | CASRPANQNTEAFF
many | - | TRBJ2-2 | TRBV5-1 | TGCGCCAGCAGCGCCTTGGCGGGGAGTCACACCGGGGAGCTGTTTTTT | CASSALAGSHTGELFF
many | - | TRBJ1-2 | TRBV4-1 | TGCGCCAGCAGCCAAGAGCCGCGTAACTATGGCTACACCTTC | CASSQEPRNYGYTF
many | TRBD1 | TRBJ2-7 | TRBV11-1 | TGTGCCAGCAGCCACCGGGACAGGGATCCCCACGAGCAGTACTTC | CASSHRDRDPHEQYF
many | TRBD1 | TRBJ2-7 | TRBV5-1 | TGCGCCAGCAGCTTGACAGGGGACGTGAACGAGCAGTACTTC | CASSLTGDVNEQYF
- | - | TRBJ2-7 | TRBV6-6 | TGTGCCAGCAGTTACCGGGACGGAACTTCCTACGAGCAGTACTTC | CASSYRDGTSYEQYF
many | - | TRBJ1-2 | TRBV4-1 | TGCGCCAGCAGCCCGATCGGGACGGACTACTATGGCTACACCTTC | CASSPIGTDYYGYTF
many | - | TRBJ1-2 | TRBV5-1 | TGCGCCAGCAGCTCCAGGGTGGGGGTCGATGGCTACACCTTC | CASSSRVGVDGYTF
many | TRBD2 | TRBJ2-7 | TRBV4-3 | TGCGCCAGCAGCCAGAAATCCCCGGGACTAAGGGGCGAGCAGTACTTC | CASSQKSPGLRGEQYF
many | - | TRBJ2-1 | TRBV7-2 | TGTGCCAGCAGGACTGGGGCGGCCCCCTACAATGAGCAGTTCTTC | CASRTGAAPYNEQFF
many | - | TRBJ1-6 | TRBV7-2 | TGTGCCAGCAGCTTAGTAAGGACGGGTCGGGCCGATAATTCACCCCTCCACTTT | CASSLVRTGRADNSPLHF
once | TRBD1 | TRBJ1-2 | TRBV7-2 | TGTGCAAGAAGTTTTACCGGGACAGAGTATGGCTACAACTTC | CARSFTGTEYGYNF
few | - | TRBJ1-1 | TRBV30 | TGTGCCTGGAGTATTTACAGGGTTAGCACTGAAGCTTTCTTT | CAWSIYRVSTEAFF
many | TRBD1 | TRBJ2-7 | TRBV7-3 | TGTGCCAGCAGCGAGGGCCCAGGGGGAGTCTACGAGCAGTACTTC | CASSEGPGGVYEQYF
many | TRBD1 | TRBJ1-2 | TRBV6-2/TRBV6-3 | TGTGCCAGCAGCTGGACAGGCCTCTATGGCTACACCTTC | CASSWTGLYGYTF
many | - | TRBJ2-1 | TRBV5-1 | TGCGCCAGCCAGCCCGTAGCGCTTAGCTCCTACAATGAGCAGTTCTTC | CASQPVALSSYNEQFF
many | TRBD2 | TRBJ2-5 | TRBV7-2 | TGTGCCAGCAGCTTAAGTTCGGCGGGGGGCATCGGGACCCAGTACTTC | CASSLSSAGGIGTQYF
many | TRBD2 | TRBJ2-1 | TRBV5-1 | TGCGCCAGCAGCTTGCGGGCGGGGGGCACCTACAATGAGCAGTTCTTC | CASSLRAGGTYNEQFF
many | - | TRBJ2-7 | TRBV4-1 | TGCGCCAGCAGCCAAGATCTTTCCGGGGGCTACGAGCAGTACTTC | CASSQDLSGGYEQYF